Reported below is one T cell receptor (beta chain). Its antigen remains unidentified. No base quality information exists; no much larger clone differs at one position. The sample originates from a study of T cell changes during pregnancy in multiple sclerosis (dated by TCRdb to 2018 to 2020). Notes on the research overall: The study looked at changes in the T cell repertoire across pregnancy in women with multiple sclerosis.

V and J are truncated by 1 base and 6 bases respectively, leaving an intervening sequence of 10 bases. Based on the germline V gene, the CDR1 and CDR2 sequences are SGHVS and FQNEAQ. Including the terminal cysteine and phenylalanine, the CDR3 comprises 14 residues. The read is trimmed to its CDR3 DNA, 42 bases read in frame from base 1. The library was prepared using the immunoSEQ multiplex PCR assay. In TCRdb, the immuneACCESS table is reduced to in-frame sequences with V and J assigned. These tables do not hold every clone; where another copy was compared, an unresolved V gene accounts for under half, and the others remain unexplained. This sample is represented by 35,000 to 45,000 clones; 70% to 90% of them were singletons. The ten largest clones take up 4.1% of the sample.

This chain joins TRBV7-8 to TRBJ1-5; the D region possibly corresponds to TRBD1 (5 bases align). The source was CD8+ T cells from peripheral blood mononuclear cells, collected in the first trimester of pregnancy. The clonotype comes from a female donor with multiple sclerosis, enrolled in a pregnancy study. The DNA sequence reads TGTGCCAGCAGCTTAGGCTCAGGGATTCAGCCCCAGCATTTT. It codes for CASSLGSGIQPQHF.